One and the same sample provided the 18 T cell receptor beta chains below, sequenced in a study of tumor and adjacent non-tumor tissue in lung cancer. A modified ARM-PCR protocol with three rounds of nested PCR amplified TCRbeta. TCRdb analysed the multiplex PCR reads with MiXCR anew, one entry per CDR3 protein. This table holds approximately 120,000 distinct CDR3 sequences, 60% to 70% found once. No cell sorting was done before RNA was extracted from the tissue. More than 3 cm separated this lung sample from the edge of the tumor. The source material was distant non-tumor lung tissue. These receptors were taken from a man aged 55 to 70 with non-small cell lung cancer.

This clonotype was detected many times. This sequence joins TRBV4-1 and TRBJ2-1; maybe TRBD2 (5 bases). CDR1 is MGHRA and CDR2 is YSYEKL in the germline V gene. The V gene lost 1 base and the J gene lost 4 bases, with 11 bases spanning the gap. The CDR3 consists of 15 residues. The CDR3 region is CASSQGGIGYNEQFF. Here the CDR3 DNA reads TGCGCCAGCAGCCAAGGAGGGATCGGGTACAATGAGCAGTTCTTC.

This clonotype was observed a handful of times. The V gene is TRBV20-1, the J gene TRBJ2-3; 10 nucleotides line up with TRBD2. J was trimmed by 2 bases and V by 3 bases; bases with no gene match: 5. Germline CDR1 and CDR2: DFQATT and SNEGSKA (reference sequence). The CDR3 has 15 residues. CDR3 bases: TGCAGTGCTAGGGCCGGGACTAGCGACACAGATACGCAGTATTTT. Its protein product is CSARAGTSDTDTQYF.

Notes on this clonotype: This CDR3 is missing its conserved last phenylalanine or tryptophan, likely due to a read error. This sequence joins TRBV11-3 and TRBJ1-1; D gene unclear. V dropped 3 bases and J dropped 11 bases, with 25 bases sitting between them. This CDR3 region has 16 residues. Germline loops: CDR1 SGHNT, CDR2 YENEEA. The CDR3 DNA reads TGTGCCAGCAGCTTCAAGGCGGAGGGTTTGAAAGTAGGGGCTTTCCTT. Translation gives CASSFKAEGLKVGAFL.

With respect to this clonotype: At one end the junction does not follow the germline gene, possibly because of a read error. The rearrangement joins TRBV29-1 to TRBJ2-7, with TRBD1 matching 9 bases. The germline CDR1 and CDR2 sequences are SQVTM and ANQGSEA. This CDR3 has 13 amino acids. The CDR3 DNA reads TGCAGCGGCTTGGGACAGGGAGCCTACGAGCAGCACTTC. This translates into CSGLGQGAYEQHF.

About this clonotype itself: Its ends do not fully match the called genes, so a read error is possible. This chain connects TRBV5-4 to TRBJ2-1; no clear D. This CDR3 contains 12 residues. Germline V gene data show CDR1 as SGHNT and CDR2 as YYREEE (reference sequence). CDR3 sequence: CASSLGDNEQSF. The DNA of the CDR3 is TGTGCCAGCAGCTTGGGTGACAATGAGCAGTCCTTC.

The V and J genes are TRBV6-2 or TRBV6-3 and TRBJ2-1; 9 bases match TRBD2. Germline V gives CDR1 MNHEY, CDR2 SVGEGT. The CDR3 is made up of 14 amino acids. J gave up 6 bases and V 7 bases, and 7 bases lay outside the gene matches. CDR3 sequence reads: CASIAAGLANEQFF. The CDR3 region has the DNA TGTGCCAGCATCGCGGCGGGACTAGCCAATGAGCAGTTCTTC.

The rearrangement uses TRBV6-2 or TRBV6-3 and TRBJ2-3, with D perhaps matching TRBD2 (5 bases). The CDR3 has 18 residues. Trimming took 2 bases from V and 0 from J, leaving 18 bases between them. Germline values: CDR1 MNHEY, CDR2 SVGEGT. The CDR3 loop is CASSYTPSEGISTDTQYF. CDR3 bases: TGTGCCAGCAGTTACACCCCCAGCGAGGGAATAAGCACAGATACGCAGTATTTT.

This clonotype was recorded many times. The chain employs TRBV6-5 and TRBJ2-5; 12 bases align to TRBD2. V shed 5 bases and J 3 bases; nucleotides not matched to a gene: 7. CDR3 length: 16 residues. Germline-derived CDR1 and CDR2 are MNHEY and SVGAGI. The CDR3 here is CASSPSGRGGKETQYF. DNA of the CDR3: TGTGCCAGCAGTCCTAGCGGGAGGGGAGGGAAAGAGACCCAGTACTTC.

On this clonotype itself: A much larger clone differs from this one at a single base, so this may be a read error. The rearrangement uses TRBV20-1 and TRBJ2-5; 9 bases are shared with TRBD2. This CDR3 comprises 18 residues. CDR1 is DFQATT and CDR2 is SNEGSKA in the germline V gene (reference sequence). The CDR3 nucleotides are TGCCGTGCTAGAGATCTGGGGAGGGGTAGCGGGAGTCGGGAGACCCAGTACTTC. Residues: CRARDLGRGSGSRETQYF.

A note on this clonotype: This may come from a read error, since a much larger clone is one base off. The V and J genes are TRBV25-1 and TRBJ2-5; D is unresolved. Germline assignment: CDR1 MGHDK and CDR2 SYGVNS. V lost 6 bases, J lost 7 bases, and 15 bases lay in between. The CDR3 sequence is 13 residues long. The CDR3 here is CASSAVGIVTQYF. The CDR3 DNA reads TGTGCCAGCAGCGCCGTGGGGATAGTGACCCAGTACTTC.

This clonotype has ten or more counts. The genes are TRBV5-1 and TRBJ2-2; D gene unclear. There are 15 residues in the CDR3. The V gene's germline CDR1 is SGHRS and CDR2 YFSETQ. V gave up 0 bases and J gave up 1 base, with 7 bases separating them. The DNA of the CDR3 is TGCGCCAGCAGCTTGGAGGGCAGGAACACCGGGGAGCTGTTTTTT. Protein sequence: CASSLEGRNTGELFF.

CDR3 amino acids: CASSPNPGTENSNQPQHF. DNA of the CDR3: TGTGCCAGCAGCCCCAACCCGGGGACAGAAAATAGCAATCAGCCCCAGCATTTT. This chain joins TRBV5-5 and TRBJ1-5; 7 bases match TRBD1. From germline, CDR1 is SGHKS and CDR2 YYEKEE (reference sequence). The CDR3 length is 18 residues. Trimming removed 4 bases from V and 0 bases from J; junction bases left unmatched: 13.

On this clonotype: Compared with germline, one end of the junction differs, possibly owing to a read error. This chain uses TRBV29-1 with TRBJ2-7; possible D gene TRBD2, 6 bases. The CDR3 is 12 amino acids. The germline gives CDR1 SQVTM, CDR2 ANQGSEA. Written as DNA, the CDR3 is TGCAGCGTTGCTTGGACGGGGGTTGAGCAATACTTC. Its translation: CSVAWTGVEQYF.

Turning to this clonotype: A clone one base away is much larger, so this may be a read error. V is TRBV12-3 or TRBV12-4 and J is TRBJ1-5; perhaps TRBD1 as D (5 bases). The CDR3 runs to 15 residues. CDR3 region: CTSSPGAISNQPQHF. The CDR3 region has the DNA TGTACCAGCAGCCCTGGGGCGATTAGCAATCAGCCCCAGCATTTT.

In this sample, this clonotype turned up a few times. The chain couples TRBV7-9 to TRBJ2-7; TRBD1 matches 9 bases. Germline CDR1 and CDR2: SEHNR and FQNEAQ (reference sequence). This CDR3 is built from 17 residues. Trimming cost V 5 bases and J 2 bases; bases outside gene matches: 13. CDR3 in amino acids: CASSRTVTGGSTYEQYF. Here the CDR3 DNA reads TGTGCCAGCAGCCGGACCGTAACAGGGGGCTCGACCTACGAGCAGTACTTC.

Remarks on this clonotype: At one end the junction does not follow the germline gene, possibly because of a read error. The chain combines TRBV7-8 with TRBJ1-4, with 8 bases matching TRBD1. The CDR3 length is 17 residues. Germline V gives CDR1 SGHVS, CDR2 FQNEAQ. The CDR3 spells CANSASGTGPTNEKLFF. CDR3 in DNA: TGTGCCAACAGCGCTTCCGGGACAGGTCCCACTAATGAAAAACTGTTTTTT. Full variable domain (outside the CDR3, taken from reference TRBV7-8 and TRBJ1-4): GAGVSQSPRYKVAKRGQDVALRCDPISGHVSLFWYQQALGQGPEFLTYFQNEAQLDKSGLPSDRFFAERPEGSVSTLKIQRTQQEDSAVYLCANSASGTGPTNEKLFFGSGTQLSVL.

This clonotype was seen more than once but under ten times. One end of the junction fails to match germline, which may point to a read error. V and J are TRBV28 and TRBJ2-5; D may be TRBD2 (6 bases). The CDR3 runs 13 residues. In germline, CDR1 is MDHEN, CDR2 SYDVKM. The DNA for the CDR3 is TGTGCCATCAGACTTCCAGCCCGGGAGAACCAGTACTTC. Its translation is CAIRLPARENQYF.

This clonotype was seen just once. The junction and the germline gene differ at one end; a read error may be behind it. The chain recombines TRBV11-2 with TRBJ2-1, with D hard to call. TRBJ2-7 matches the DNA end more closely, so the J call is doubtful. The CDR3 contains 13 residues. Germline assignment: CDR1 SGHAT and CDR2 FQNNGV. In DNA form, the CDR3 reads TGTGTCAGCAGCCAATGGACCGAGCGCGGGCAGTACTTC. Its protein is CVSSQWTERGQYF.